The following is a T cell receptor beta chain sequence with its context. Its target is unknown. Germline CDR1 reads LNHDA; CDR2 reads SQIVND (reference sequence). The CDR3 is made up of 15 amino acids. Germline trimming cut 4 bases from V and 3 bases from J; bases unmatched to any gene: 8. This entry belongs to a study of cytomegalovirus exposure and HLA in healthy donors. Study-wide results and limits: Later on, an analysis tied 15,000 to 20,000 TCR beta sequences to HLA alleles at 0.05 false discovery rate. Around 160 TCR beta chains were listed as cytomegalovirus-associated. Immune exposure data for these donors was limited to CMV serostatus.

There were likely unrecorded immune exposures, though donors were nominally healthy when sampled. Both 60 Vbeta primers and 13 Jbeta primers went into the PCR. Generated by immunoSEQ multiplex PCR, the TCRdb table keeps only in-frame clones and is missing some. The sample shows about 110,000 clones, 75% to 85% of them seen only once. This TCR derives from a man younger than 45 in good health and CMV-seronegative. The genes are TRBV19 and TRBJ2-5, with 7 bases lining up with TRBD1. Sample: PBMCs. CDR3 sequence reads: CASSTPGTEEETQYF. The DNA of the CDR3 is TGTGCCAGTAGTACGCCCGGGACAGAAGAAGAGACCCAGTACTTC.